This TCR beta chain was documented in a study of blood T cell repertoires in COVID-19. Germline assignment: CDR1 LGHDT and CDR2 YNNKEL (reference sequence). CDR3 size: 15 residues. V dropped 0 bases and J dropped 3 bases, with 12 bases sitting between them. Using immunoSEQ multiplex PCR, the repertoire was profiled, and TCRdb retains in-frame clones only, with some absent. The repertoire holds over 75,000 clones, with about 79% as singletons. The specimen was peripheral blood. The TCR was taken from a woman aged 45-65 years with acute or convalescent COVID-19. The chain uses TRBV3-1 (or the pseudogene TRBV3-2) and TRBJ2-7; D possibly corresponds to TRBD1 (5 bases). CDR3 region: CASSQDSRANYEQYF. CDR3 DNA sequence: TGTGCCAGCAGCCAAGATTCCAGGGCCAACTACGAGCAGTACTTC.